One TCR beta chain is described in this entry. No antigen is known for it. One junction end does not reproduce the germline sequence, and a read error may be involved. The data derive from a study of tumor-infiltrating lymphocytes in primary liver carcinoma. cDNA specific to TCR beta was made from 500 ng of total RNA, with a constant-region primer employed for priming. Modified slightly, ARM-PCR produced TCR beta libraries over three nested multiplex PCR rounds. The opening two PCR rounds, around 11 cycles each, paired TRBV1-TRBV30 forward primers with a C-beta reverse primer. TCRdb itself ran the multiplex PCR reads through MiXCR, one entry per CDR3 protein. The sample carries approximately 24,000 distinct CDR3 sequences, approximately 78% recorded once. Study results and limitations: Paired tumor-adjacent and tumor-blood samples overlapped less than tumor region pairs did.

Scientists recovered RNA and DNA together from around 20-30 mg of unsorted bulk tissue. This CDR3 is 21 amino acids long. In germline, CDR1 is SGHRS, CDR2 YFSETQ. The clonotype was recovered from a man aged 40-50 years with primary liver carcinoma and hepatitis B virus infection. The chain uses TRBV5-1 and TRBJ2-5; 12 nucleotides agree with TRBD2. The sample was liver tumor tissue from sampling region 3. Subset here: tumor region T3, left-lateral pole. CDR3 sequence reads: CASSFAALAGGRKGWQETQYF. The CDR3 region has the DNA TGCGCCAGCAGCTTTGCAGCTCTAGCGGGAGGGCGTAAAGGGTGGCAAGAGACCCAATACTTC.